These T cell receptor beta chains were read from a single sample in a study of Ad26.COV2.S vaccination and SARS-CoV-2 variants. Assay: immunoSEQ multiplex PCR; the TCRdb copy retains only in-frame clones and omits some. The sample contains over 100,000 clones, 60% to 85% of which appear only once. This specimen was peripheral blood, taken after recovery from COVID-19. The origin of the receptors is a human donor who had recovered from COVID-19. The CDR3 runs from the conserved cysteine through the conserved F or W. D genes are given only for firm matches. Where a row states a size, it is once, few, many or the class of an expanded clone; other rows omit it.

cdr3_nt cdr3_aa clone_size v_call d_call j_call
TGTGCCAGCAGCTTAACACAGGCTAATGGGGGCTACACCTTC CASSLTQANGGYTF - TRBV7-2 - TRBJ1-2
TGTGCCAGCAGCGTAGTGGATAGCTCCTACAATGAGCAGTTCTTC CASSVVDSSYNEQFF - TRBV9 - TRBJ2-1
TGTGCCAGCAGTTACATCCCAACTAAGAATTCACCCCTCCACTTT CASSYIPTKNSPLHF - TRBV27 - TRBJ1-6
TGCGCCAGCAGTGAATTCCCCAGGAATGAGCAGTTCTTC CASSEFPRNEQFF - TRBV10-2 - TRBJ2-1
TGTGCCAGCGGTCGACCAGAGGGAACGGCAGATACGCAGTATTTT CASGRPEGTADTQYF - TRBV2 - TRBJ2-3
TGCAGCGTTGAAGATCTTGTGGATTCCTACAATGAGCAGTTCTTC CSVEDLVDSYNEQFF once TRBV29-1 - TRBJ2-1
TGTGCCAGCAGCAGGGAAGATACGCAGTATTTT CASSREDTQYF - TRBV4-2 - TRBJ2-3
TGTGCCAGCAGCTTGGGAGGACTAGCGGGGGGGCCCACAGATACGCAGTATTTT CASSLGGLAGGPTDTQYF - TRBV5-4 TRBD2 TRBJ2-3
TGTGCCAGCAGTTCGAGGGGGGCCACGTTAGGCTACACCTTC CASSSRGATLGYTF - TRBV27 - TRBJ1-2
TGTGCCAGCAGTGAGGACAGGAACTCCTACAATGAGCAGTTCTTC CASSEDRNSYNEQFF - TRBV6-1 TRBD1 TRBJ2-1
TGTGCCAGCAACCTACGGGGGGAGTACACTGAAGCTTTCTTT CASNLRGEYTEAFF few TRBV6-6 - TRBJ1-1
TGTGCCAGCAGCTTAGAGGGGCCACATAATTCACCCCTCCACTTT CASSLEGPHNSPLHF - TRBV7-9 - TRBJ1-6
TGTGCCAGCTCATCCGACAGGGACGGAAGGGGCTACACCTTC CASSSDRDGRGYTF - TRBV18 TRBD1 TRBJ1-2
TGTGCCACCAGTGATCCGTGGAGAGAGAACACAGATACGCAGTATTTT CATSDPWRENTDTQYF - TRBV24-1 - TRBJ2-3
TGTGCCAGCTCACCCGGACAGGGAGGGGACTATGGCTACACCTTC CASSPGQGGDYGYTF - TRBV18 TRBD1 TRBJ1-2
TGTGCCATCAGGCCCACAGGGAACTATGGCTACACCTTC CAIRPTGNYGYTF - TRBV10-3 - TRBJ1-2
TGTGCCAGCAGCTTAGCTAATCAGCCCCAGCATTTT CASSLANQPQHF - TRBV7-2 - TRBJ1-5
TGTGCCAGCAGCCGGGACACTAACTCCTACGAGCAGTACTTC CASSRDTNSYEQYF many TRBV7-2 - TRBJ2-7
TGTGCCAGTACCATGAGGGCCAGTAAGCGTGAAAAACTGTTTTTT CASTMRASKREKLFF - TRBV19 - TRBJ1-4
TGTGCCAGCAGCGTAGGACTCGGGACACAGACTTACGAGCAGTACTTC CASSVGLGTQTYEQYF - TRBV9 - TRBJ2-7
TGTGCCAGCAGTCCTACTACCGGGACTAGCGGGGATTATACGCAGTATTTT CASSPTTGTSGDYTQYF - TRBV3-1/TRBV3-2 TRBD2 TRBJ2-3
TGTGCCAGCAGCTCCGGACTGTTGAACACCGGGGAGCTGTTTTTT CASSSGLLNTGELFF - TRBV7-2 - TRBJ2-2
TGCGCCAGCGCGAGGGGGGACGGCACTGAAGCTTTCTTT CASARGDGTEAFF - TRBV10-1 - TRBJ1-1
TGTGCCAGCAGCTCAGAGGGGCAGGGGGCGCAGTATTTT CASSSEGQGAQYF - TRBV11-2 TRBD1 TRBJ2-3
TGTGCCACCAGTGACCATAGGTTGGATGATGAAAAACTGTTTTTT CATSDHRLDDEKLFF - TRBV24-1 - TRBJ1-4
TGTGCCAGCAGATCCGCGAGCAGGGGATTTTCTAACTATGGCTACACCTTC CASRSASRGFSNYGYTF - TRBV28 - TRBJ1-2
TGTGCCAGCAGCCTAATCGAGACAGGGACCACTGAAGCTTTCTTT CASSLIETGTTEAFF - TRBV27 TRBD1 TRBJ1-1
TGTGCCAGCAGCTGGCGACAGGACCAAGCTTTCTTT CASSWRQDQAFF few TRBV7-9 - TRBJ1-1
TGTGCCAGCAGCTTAGACTTGACAGGGGAAGAGACCCAGTACTTC CASSLDLTGEETQYF - TRBV7-6 TRBD1 TRBJ2-5
TGTGCCTGGAGTGCTCCAACGGGCTCTGGAAACACCATATATTTT CAWSAPTGSGNTIYF - TRBV30 - TRBJ1-3
TGTGCCAGCTCACCAGGAGATCAAGAGACCCAGTACTTC CASSPGDQETQYF once TRBV18 - TRBJ2-5
TGTGCCTGGAGAAGAGAAACCGGGGAGCTGTTTTTT CAWRRETGELFF - TRBV30 - TRBJ2-2
TGTGCCAGCAGCCCCGGGAGTGCGGAGACCCAGTACTTC CASSPGSAETQYF - TRBV6-5 - TRBJ2-5
TGTGCCAGCAGCTTGAAGGGGTTTCCCTACGAGCAGTACTTC CASSLKGFPYEQYF once TRBV5-4 - TRBJ2-7
TGTGCCAGCAGCTTGCAGGGGGCGCGTGGAAACACCATATATTTT CASSLQGARGNTIYF - TRBV7-9 TRBD1 TRBJ1-3
TGCAGCGTTGAAGACAACGACCCCAATGAGCAGTTCTTC CSVEDNDPNEQFF - TRBV29-1 - TRBJ2-1
TGCAGCGTTCACACTAGCGGGGGTTCGGATACGCAGTATTTT CSVHTSGGSDTQYF - TRBV29-1 TRBD2 TRBJ2-3
TGTGCCAGCAGCTTAGTGGCTGGCTCCTACAATGAGCAGTTCTTC CASSLVAGSYNEQFF - TRBV11-1 - TRBJ2-1
TGTGCCAGCAGCCAAGATCCCCACTGGGAGCTGTTTTTT CASSQDPHWELFF once TRBV3-1/TRBV3-2 - TRBJ2-2
TGTGCCAGCAGGTACCAAGAGACCCAGTACTTC CASRYQETQYF - TRBV28 - TRBJ2-5
TGTGCCAGCAGCCGACTAGCGGGGTTCGCGAACACCGGGGAGCTGTTTTTT CASSRLAGFANTGELFF - TRBV7-7 TRBD2 TRBJ2-2
TGTGCCAGCAGTTTTGGGGGTGGGCGAGAGACCCAGTACTTC CASSFGGGRETQYF few TRBV27 - TRBJ2-5
TGTGCCAGTAGTATTCCCCCCGAGGAGACCCAGTACTTC CASSIPPEETQYF - TRBV19 - TRBJ2-5
TGTGCCAGCAGCCATTTCGACAGGGGTGTTGGACTAGCGGTCTACGAGCAGTACTTC CASSHFDRGVGLAVYEQYF once TRBV14 TRBD2 TRBJ2-7
TGTGCCAGCATTCCGAGGCTTGATAGCAATCAGCCCCAGCATTTT CASIPRLDSNQPQHF - TRBV6-5 - TRBJ1-5
TGCGCCAGCAGCTTATGGGGGGCGAGGAACACTGAAGCTTTCTTT CASSLWGARNTEAFF - TRBV5-1 - TRBJ1-1
TGTGCCAGCGAGGACAGGGACTACAATGAGCAGTTCTTC CASEDRDYNEQFF once TRBV6-5 TRBD1 TRBJ2-1
TGTGCCCGGAGGACAGTGAAGAACACTGAAGCTTTCTTT CARRTVKNTEAFF - TRBV30 - TRBJ1-1
TGTGCCAGCAGTTTGTCGGCTAGCGGGGGGTTCAACCAAGAGACCCAGTACTTC CASSLSASGGFNQETQYF - TRBV27 TRBD2 TRBJ2-5
TGTGCCAGCAGCTTAGAGTTGGGGACAGTACAAGAGACCCAGTACTTC CASSLELGTVQETQYF - TRBV7-2 TRBD1 TRBJ2-5
TGTGCCAGCAGTTACGGTTGGAGGAACACTGAGGCTTTCTTT CASSYGWRNTEAFF - TRBV6-5 - TRBJ1-1
TGCAGCGTTGGGCCCGAAAGGGATGAAAAACTGTTTTTT CSVGPERDEKLFF few TRBV29-1 - TRBJ1-4